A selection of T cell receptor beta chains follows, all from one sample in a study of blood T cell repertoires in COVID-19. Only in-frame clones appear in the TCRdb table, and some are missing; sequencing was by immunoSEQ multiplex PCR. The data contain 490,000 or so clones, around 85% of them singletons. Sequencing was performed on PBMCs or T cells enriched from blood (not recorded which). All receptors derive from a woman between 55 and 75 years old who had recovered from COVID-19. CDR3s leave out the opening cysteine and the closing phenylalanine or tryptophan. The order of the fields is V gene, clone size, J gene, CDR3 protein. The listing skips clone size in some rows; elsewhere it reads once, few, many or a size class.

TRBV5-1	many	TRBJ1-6	ASRTGTYNSPLH
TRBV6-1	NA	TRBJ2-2	ASSEWQNTGELF
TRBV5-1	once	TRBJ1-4	ASSTEGARDEKLF
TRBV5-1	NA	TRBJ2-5	ASSLAGTGETQY
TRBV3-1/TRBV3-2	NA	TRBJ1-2	ASSQGSGSYGYT
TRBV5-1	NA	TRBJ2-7	ASGTSGGAYEQY
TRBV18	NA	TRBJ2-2	ASSPAEGISRPSGGELF
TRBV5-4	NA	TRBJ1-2	ASRQGGIASYGYT
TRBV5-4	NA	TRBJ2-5	ASSTGIQETQY
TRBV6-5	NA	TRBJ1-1	ASSTDPRGRTEAF
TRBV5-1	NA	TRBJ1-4	ASSSSGTAAYGKLF
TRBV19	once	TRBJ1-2	ASSSRQGAAYGYT
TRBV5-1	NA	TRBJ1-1	ASSPSWDRGTEAF
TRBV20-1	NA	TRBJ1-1	SASNLAGGTEAF
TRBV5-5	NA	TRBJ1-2	ASSLRPGDNYGYT
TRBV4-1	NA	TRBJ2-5	ASSRNRQRGMGETQY
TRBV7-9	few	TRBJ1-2	ASSLDRSAGYT
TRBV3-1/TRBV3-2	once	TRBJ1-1	ASSLRTGGNTEAF
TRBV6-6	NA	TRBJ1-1	ASIPQGMNTEAF
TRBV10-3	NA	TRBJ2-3	ATGSDRASTDTQY
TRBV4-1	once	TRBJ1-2	ASSQAGTVPTNYGYT
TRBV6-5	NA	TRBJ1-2	ASSYNQGYGYT
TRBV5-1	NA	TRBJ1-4	ASSKGQGSNEKLF
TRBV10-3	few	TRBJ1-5	AISGTREGNQPQH
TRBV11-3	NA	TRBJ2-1	ASSLGQYNEQF
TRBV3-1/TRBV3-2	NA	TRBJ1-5	ASSSGQFNQPQH
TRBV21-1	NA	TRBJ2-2	ASSKKKADRNTGELF
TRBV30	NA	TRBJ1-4	AWSVRGGGEKLF
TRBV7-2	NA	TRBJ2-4	ASSPAGNSNIQY
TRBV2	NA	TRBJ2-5	ASSPWRGETQY
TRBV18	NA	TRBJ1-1	ASSAFDRVNTEAF
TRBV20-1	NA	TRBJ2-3	SASRETDTQY
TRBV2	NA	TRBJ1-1	ASSEGGKGTEAF
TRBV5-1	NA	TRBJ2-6	ASSLGQFSGANVLT
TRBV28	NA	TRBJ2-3	ASSPRNTQY
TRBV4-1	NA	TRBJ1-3	ASSQESGLLYSGNTIY
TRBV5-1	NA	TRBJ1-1	ASRSQIPGKPGNTEAF
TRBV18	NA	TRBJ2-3	ASSPGSSGTDTQY
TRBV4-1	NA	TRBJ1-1	ASSPSGGSPWNTEAF
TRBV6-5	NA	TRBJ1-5	ASKAHRGANQPQH
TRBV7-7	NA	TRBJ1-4	ASSSPPRDRNEKLF
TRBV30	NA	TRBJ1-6	AWSGPSGGNSPLH
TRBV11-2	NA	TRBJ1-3	ASSLGQHSGNTIY
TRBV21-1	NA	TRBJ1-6	ASSKRGFTYNSPLH
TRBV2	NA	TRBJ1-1	ASSVGPDTEAF
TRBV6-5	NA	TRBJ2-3	ASRYRTGTGTDTQY
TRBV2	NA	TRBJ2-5	ASSVRGGGTKETQY
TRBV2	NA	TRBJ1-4	ACRDRAEKLF
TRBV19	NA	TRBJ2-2	ASRLTGELF
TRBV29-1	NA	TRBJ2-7	SGRTAYNEQY
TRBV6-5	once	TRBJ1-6	ASSYSKTGGNSPLH
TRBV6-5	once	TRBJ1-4	ASSYNSGGEKLF
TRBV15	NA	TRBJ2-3	ATSNRVAADTQY